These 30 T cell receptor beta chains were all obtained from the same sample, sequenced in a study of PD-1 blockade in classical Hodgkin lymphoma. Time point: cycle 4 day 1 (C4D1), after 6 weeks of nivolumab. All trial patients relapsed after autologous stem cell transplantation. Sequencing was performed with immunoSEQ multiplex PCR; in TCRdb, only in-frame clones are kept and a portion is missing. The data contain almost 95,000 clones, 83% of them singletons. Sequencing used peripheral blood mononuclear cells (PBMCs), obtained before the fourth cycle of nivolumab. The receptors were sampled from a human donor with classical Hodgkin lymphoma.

The CDR3 sequence is CASQEGATNEKLFF. The CDR3, as DNA: TGTGCCAGCCAGGAGGGGGCAACTAATGAAAAACTGTTTTTT. J is TRBJ1-4 and V is TRBV18; TRBD1 is a possible D gene (6 bases). CDR1 and CDR2 from the germline V gene are KGHSH and LQKENI. This CDR3 comprises 14 residues. Trimming stripped 8 bases from V and 0 bases from J, with 10 bases between.

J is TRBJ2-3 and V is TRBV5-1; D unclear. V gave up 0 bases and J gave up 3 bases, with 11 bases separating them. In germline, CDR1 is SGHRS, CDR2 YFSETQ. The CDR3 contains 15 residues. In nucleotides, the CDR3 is TGCGCCAGCAGCTTGGCCGAATTTGGTACAGATACGCAGTATTTT. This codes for CASSLAEFGTDTQYF.

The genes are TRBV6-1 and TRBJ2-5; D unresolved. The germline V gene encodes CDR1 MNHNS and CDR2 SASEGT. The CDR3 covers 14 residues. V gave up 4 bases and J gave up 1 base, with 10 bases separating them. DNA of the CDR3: TGTGCCAGCAGTGGGGCCAGCGTCCAAGAGACCCAGTACTTC. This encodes CASSGASVQETQYF.

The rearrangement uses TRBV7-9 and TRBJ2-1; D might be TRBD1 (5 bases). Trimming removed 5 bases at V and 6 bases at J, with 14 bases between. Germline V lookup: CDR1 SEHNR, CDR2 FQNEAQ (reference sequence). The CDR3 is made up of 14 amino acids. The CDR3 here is CASSPTRQLNEQFF. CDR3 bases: TGTGCCAGCAGCCCCACCCGACAGCTCAATGAGCAGTTCTTC.

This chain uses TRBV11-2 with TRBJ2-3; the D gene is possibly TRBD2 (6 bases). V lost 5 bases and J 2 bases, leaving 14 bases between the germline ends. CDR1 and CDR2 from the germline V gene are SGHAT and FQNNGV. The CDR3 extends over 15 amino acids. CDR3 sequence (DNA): TGTGCCAGCAGCCAGCGGGCTTCCGCCACAGATACGCAGTATTTT. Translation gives CASSQRASATDTQYF.

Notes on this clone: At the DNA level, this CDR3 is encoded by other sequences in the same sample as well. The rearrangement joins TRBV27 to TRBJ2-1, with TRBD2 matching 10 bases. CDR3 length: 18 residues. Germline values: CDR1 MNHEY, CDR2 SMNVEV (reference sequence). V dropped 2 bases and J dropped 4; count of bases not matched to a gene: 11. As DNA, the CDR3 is TGTGCCAGCAGTTTAGCCCTAGCGGGAGTTGGTGGGTACAATGAGCAGTTCTTC. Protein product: CASSLALAGVGGYNEQFF.

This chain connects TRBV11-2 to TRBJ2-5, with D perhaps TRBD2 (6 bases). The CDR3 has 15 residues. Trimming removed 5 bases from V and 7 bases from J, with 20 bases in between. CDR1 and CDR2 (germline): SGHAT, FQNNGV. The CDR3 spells CASSPINSGAGTQYF. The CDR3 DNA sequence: TGTGCCAGCAGCCCAATCAACTCCGGAGCGGGGACCCAGTACTTC. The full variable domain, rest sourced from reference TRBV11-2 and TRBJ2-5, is EAGVAQSPRYKIIEKRQSVAFWCNPISGHATLYWYQQILGQGPKLLIQFQNNGVVDDSQLPKDRFSAERLKGVDSTLKIQPAKLEDSAVYLCASSPINSGAGTQYFGPGTRLLVL.

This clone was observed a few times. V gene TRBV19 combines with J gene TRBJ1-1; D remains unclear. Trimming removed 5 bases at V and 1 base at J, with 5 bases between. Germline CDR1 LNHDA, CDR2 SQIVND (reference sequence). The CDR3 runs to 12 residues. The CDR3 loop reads CASSPTNTEAFF. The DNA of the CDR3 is TGTGCCAGTAGTCCCACGAACACTGAAGCTTTCTTT.

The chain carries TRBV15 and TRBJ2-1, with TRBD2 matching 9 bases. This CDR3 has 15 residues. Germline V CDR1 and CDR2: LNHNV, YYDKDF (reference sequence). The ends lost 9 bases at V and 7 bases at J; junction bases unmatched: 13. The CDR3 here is CATSPASGIWNEQFF. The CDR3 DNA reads TGTGCCACTTCTCCGGCTAGCGGGATATGGAATGAGCAGTTCTTC.

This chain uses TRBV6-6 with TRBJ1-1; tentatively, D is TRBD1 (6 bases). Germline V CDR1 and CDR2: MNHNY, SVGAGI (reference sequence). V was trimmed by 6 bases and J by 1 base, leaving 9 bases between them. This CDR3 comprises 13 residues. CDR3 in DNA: TGTGCCAGCAGCCCCAGGGGGAACACTGAAGCTTTCTTT. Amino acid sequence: CASSPRGNTEAFF.

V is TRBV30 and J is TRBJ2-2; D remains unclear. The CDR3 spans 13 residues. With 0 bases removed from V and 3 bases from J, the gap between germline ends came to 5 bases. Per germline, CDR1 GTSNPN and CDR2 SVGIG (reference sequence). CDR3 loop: CAWSVIDTGELFF. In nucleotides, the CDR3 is TGTGCCTGGAGTGTAATTGACACCGGGGAGCTGTTTTTT.

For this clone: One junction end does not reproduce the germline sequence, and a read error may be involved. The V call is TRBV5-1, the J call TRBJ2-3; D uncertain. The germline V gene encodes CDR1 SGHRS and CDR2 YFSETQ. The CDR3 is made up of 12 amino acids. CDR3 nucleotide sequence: TGCGCCAGCAGCCTCGAATCAGATGCGCAGTATTTT. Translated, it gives CASSLESDAQYF. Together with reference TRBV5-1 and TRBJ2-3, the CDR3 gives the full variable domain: KAGVTQTPRYLIKTRGQQVTLSCSPISGHRSVSWYQQTPGQGLQFLFEYFSETQRNKGNFPGRFSGRQFSNSRSEMNVSTLELGDSALYLCASSLESDAQYFGPGTRLTVL.

This chain's CDR3 is CASSYRGIAGDTQYF. CDR3 DNA: TGTGCCAGCAGTTACCGGGGGATAGCGGGAGATACGCAGTATTTT. V usage is TRBV6-5 and J usage is TRBJ2-3; the match to TRBD2 covers 7 bases. The CDR3 runs to 15 residues. V gave up 2 bases and J gave up 5 bases; unmatched junction bases: 7. The germline gives CDR1 MNHEY, CDR2 SVGAGI.

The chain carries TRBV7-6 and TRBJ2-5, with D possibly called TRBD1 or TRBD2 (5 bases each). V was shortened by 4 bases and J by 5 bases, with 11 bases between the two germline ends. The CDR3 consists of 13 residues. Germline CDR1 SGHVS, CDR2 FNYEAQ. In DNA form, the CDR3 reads TGTGCCAGCAGCTCGGGACCAGCGGAGACCCAGTACTTC. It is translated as CASSSGPAETQYF.

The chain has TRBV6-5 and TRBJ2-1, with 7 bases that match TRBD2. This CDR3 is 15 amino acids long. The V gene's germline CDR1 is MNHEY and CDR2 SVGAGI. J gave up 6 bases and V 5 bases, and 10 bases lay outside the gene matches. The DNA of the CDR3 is TGTGCCAGCAGTCGCTCCGGACTAGTAATCAATGAGCAGTTCTTC. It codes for CASSRSGLVINEQFF.

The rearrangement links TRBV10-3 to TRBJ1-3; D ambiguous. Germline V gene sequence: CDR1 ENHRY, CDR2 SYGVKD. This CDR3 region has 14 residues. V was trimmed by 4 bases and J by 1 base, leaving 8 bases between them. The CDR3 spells CAISVRQSGNTIYF. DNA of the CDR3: TGTGCCATCAGTGTACGGCAGTCTGGAAACACCATATATTTT.

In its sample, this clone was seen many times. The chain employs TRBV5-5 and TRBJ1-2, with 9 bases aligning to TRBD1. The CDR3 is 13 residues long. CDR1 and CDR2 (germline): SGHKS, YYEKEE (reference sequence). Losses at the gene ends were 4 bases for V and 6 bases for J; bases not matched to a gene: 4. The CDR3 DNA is TGTGCCAGCAGCCCGGACAGGGGCCATGGCTACACCTTC. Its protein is CASSPDRGHGYTF.

The DNA for the CDR3 is TGTGCCAGCAGCGACCGAATGGGGCGCCCGGAGACCCAGTACTTC. Translating gives CASSDRMGRPETQYF. The J gene is TRBJ2-5, the V gene TRBV28, with D possibly being TRBD1 (5 bases). V lost 6 bases and J lost 5, with 19 bases in between. The CDR3 is 15 residues long. Germline CDR1 and CDR2: MDHEN and SYDVKM. Using reference TRBV28 and TRBJ2-5 for the parts outside the CDR3, the full variable domain is DVKVTQSSRYLVKRTGEKVFLECVQDMDHENMFWYRQDPGLGLRLIYFSYDVKMKEKGDIPEGYSVSREKKERFSLILESASTNQTSMYLCASSDRMGRPETQYFGPGTRLLVL.

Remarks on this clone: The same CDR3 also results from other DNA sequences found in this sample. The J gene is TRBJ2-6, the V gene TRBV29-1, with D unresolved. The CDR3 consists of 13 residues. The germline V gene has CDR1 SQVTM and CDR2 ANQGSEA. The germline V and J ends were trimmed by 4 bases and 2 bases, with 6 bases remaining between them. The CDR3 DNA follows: TGCAGCGTTGGAGAAGCTGGGGCCAACGTCCTGACTTTC. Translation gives CSVGEAGANVLTF.

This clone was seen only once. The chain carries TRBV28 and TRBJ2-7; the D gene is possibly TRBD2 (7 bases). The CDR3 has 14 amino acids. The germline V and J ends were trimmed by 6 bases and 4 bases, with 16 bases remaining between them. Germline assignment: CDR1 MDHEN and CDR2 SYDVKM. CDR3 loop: CASSLGGDGYEQYF. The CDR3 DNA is TGTGCCAGCAGCTTAGGGGGGGATGGGTACGAGCAGTACTTC.

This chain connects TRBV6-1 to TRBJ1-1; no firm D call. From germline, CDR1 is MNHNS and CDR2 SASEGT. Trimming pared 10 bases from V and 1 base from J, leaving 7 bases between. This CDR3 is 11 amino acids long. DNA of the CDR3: TGTGCCACCATCGAGAACACTGAAGCTTTCTTT. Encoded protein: CATIENTEAFF.

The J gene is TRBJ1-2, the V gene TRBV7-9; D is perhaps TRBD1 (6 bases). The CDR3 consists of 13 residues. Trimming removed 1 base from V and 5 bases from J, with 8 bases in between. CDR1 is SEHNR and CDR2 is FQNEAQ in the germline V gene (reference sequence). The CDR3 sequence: CASSLGQGYGYTF. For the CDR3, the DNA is TGTGCCAGCAGCTTAGGGCAGGGGTATGGCTACACCTTC. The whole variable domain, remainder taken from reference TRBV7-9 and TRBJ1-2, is DTGVSQNPRHKITKRGQNVTFRCDPISEHNRLYWYRQTLGQGPEFLTYFQNEAQLEKSRLLSDRFSAERPKGSFSTLEIQRTEQGDSAMYLCASSLGQGYGYTFGSGTRLTVV.

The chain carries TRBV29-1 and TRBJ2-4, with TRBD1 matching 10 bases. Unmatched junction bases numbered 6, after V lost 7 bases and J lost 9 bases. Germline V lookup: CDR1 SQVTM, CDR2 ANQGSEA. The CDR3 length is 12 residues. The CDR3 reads CSARDRGGIQYF. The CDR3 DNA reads TGCAGCGCTAGGGACAGGGGTGGCATTCAGTACTTC.

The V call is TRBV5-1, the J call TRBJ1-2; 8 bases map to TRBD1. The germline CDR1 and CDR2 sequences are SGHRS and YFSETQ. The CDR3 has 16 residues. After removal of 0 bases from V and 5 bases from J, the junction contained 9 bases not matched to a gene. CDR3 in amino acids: CASSLVAGGGSYGYTF. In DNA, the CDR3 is TGCGCCAGCAGCTTGGTGGCAGGGGGCGGTAGTTATGGCTACACCTTC.

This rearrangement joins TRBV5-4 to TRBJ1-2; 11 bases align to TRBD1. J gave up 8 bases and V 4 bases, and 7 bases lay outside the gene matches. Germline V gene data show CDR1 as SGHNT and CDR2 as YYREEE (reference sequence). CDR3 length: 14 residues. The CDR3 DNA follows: TGTGCCAGCAGCGTGGACAGGGGGCTTGGAGGCTACACCTTC. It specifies CASSVDRGLGGYTF.

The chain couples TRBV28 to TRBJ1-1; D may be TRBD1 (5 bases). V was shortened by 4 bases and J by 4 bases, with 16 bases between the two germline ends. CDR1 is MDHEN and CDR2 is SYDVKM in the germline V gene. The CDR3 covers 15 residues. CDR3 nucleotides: TGTGCCAGCAGTTCCCCTAGAGGGGTCGGCACTGAAGCTTTCTTT. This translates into CASSSPRGVGTEAFF.

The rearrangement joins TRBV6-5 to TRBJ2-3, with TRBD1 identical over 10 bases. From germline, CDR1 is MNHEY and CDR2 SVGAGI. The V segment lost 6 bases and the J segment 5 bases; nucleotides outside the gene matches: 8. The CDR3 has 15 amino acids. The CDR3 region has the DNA TGTGCCAGCAGAGGTGGGGACAGGGGTAAAGATACGCAGTATTTT. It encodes CASRGGDRGKDTQYF.

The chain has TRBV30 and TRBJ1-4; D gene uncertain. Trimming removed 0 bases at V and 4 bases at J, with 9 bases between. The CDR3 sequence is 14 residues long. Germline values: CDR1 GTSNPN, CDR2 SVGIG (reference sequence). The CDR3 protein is CAWSVLSVNEKLFF. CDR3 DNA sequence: TGTGCCTGGAGTGTACTCTCAGTTAATGAAAAACTGTTTTTT.

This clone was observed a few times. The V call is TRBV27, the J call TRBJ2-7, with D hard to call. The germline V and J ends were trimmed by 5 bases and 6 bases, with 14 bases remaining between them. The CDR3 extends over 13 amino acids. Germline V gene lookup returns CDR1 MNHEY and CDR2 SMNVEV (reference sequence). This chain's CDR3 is CASSPARPGEQYF. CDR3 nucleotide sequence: TGTGCCAGCAGTCCTGCTCGGCCGGGCGAGCAGTACTTC.

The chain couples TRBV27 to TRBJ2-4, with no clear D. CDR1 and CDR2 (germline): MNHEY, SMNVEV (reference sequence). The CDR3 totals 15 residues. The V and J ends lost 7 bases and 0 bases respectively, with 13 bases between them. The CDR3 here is CASTKKKLAKNIQYF. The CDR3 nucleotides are TGTGCCAGCACGAAGAAGAAGCTAGCCAAAAACATTCAGTACTTC.